These 14 T cell receptor beta chains were sequenced from one sample in a study of blood T cell repertoires in COVID-19. Only in-frame clones appear in the TCRdb table, and some are missing; sequencing was by immunoSEQ multiplex PCR. This sample has 150,000 or so clones, with about 88% found just once. Sequencing was done on a sample of PBMCs or T cells enriched from blood (not recorded which). Source of these receptors: a woman between 50 and 59 years old who had recovered from COVID-19.

The V gene is TRBV19, the J gene TRBJ2-7, with D tentatively TRBD2 (5 bases). Germline assignment: CDR1 LNHDA and CDR2 SQIVND (reference sequence). The CDR3 runs to 14 residues. Trimming left V 2 bases short and J 6 bases short, with 14 bases between. The chain's CDR3 is CASSIPAGRGEQYF. DNA for the CDR3: TGTGCCAGTAGTATACCGGCAGGACGGGGCGAGCAGTACTTC. The variable domain in full, with the rest retrieved from reference TRBV19 and TRBJ2-7, is DGGITQSPKYLFRKEGQNVTLSCEQNLNHDAMYWYRQDPGQGLRLIYYSQIVNDFQKGDIAEGYSVSREKKESFPLTVTSAQKNPTAFYLCASSIPAGRGEQYFGPGTRLTVT.

The chain employs TRBV5-1 and TRBJ2-1; D may be TRBD2 (6 bases). Germline V gene sequence: CDR1 SGHRS, CDR2 YFSETQ. This CDR3 is 14 amino acids long. Trimming took off 0 bases at V and 8 bases at J, with 12 bases between the two ends. CDR3 in amino acids: CASSLGTTRDEQFF. CDR3 nucleotides: TGCGCCAGCAGCTTGGGGACTACTAGGGATGAGCAGTTCTTC.

The rearrangement uses TRBV10-3 and TRBJ1-1, with D perhaps TRBD1 (6 bases). The CDR3 is made up of 13 amino acids. Looked up from germline, CDR1 is ENHRY and CDR2 is SYGVKD. V was cut by 7 bases and J by 0 bases, with 9 bases left in between. As DNA, the CDR3 is TGTGCCATCAAGGACAGCCTGAACACTGAAGCTTTCTTT. It encodes CAIKDSLNTEAFF.

V gene TRBV11-3 combines with J gene TRBJ2-1, with a possible D match to TRBD2 (5 bases). V lost 5 bases and J 9 bases, leaving 20 bases between the germline ends. The CDR3 is 15 residues long. Germline V gene sequence: CDR1 SGHNT, CDR2 YENEEA. CDR3 in amino acids: CASSRPKWIEGEQFF. The CDR3 nucleotides read TGTGCCAGCAGCCGTCCTAAATGGATTGAGGGTGAGCAGTTCTTC.

The genes are TRBV11-2 and TRBJ2-5; D is unclear. Trimming left V 2 bases short and J 5 bases short, with 12 bases between. Germline V gene lookup returns CDR1 SGHAT and CDR2 FQNNGV. This CDR3 has 14 amino acids. The CDR3 sequence is CASSLSISLETQYF. For the CDR3, the DNA is TGTGCCAGCAGCTTATCGATAAGCCTGGAGACCCAGTACTTC.

This clone was observed a single time. J is TRBJ2-1 and V is TRBV7-3; 7 bases are a match to TRBD2. The CDR3 covers 16 residues. V lost 1 base and J lost 8; bases outside the gene matches: 11. Germline-derived CDR1 and CDR2 are SGHTA and FQGTGA. The CDR3 reads CASSLKPSGATDEQFF. DNA for the CDR3: TGTGCCAGCAGCTTAAAGCCCAGCGGGGCTACGGATGAGCAGTTCTTC. Variable domain in full (rest from reference TRBV7-3 and TRBJ2-1): GAGVSQTPSNKVTEKGKYVELRCDPISGHTALYWYRQSLGQGPEFLIYFQGTGAADDSGLPNDRFFAVRPEGSVSTLKIQRTERGDSAVYLCASSLKPSGATDEQFFGPGTRLTVL.

In this sample, this clone turned up once. The V gene is TRBV4-2, the J gene TRBJ2-1; the match to TRBD2 covers 8 bases. CDR3 length: 16 amino acids. Germline values: CDR1 LGHNA, CDR2 YNFKEQ. Trimming removed 0 bases from V and 4 bases from J; junction bases left unmatched: 5. The CDR3, as DNA: TGTGCCAGCAGCCAAGATAGACGGGAGGGATACAATGAGCAGTTCTTC. Translated, it gives CASSQDRREGYNEQFF.

A single count supports this clone. This sequence joins TRBV28 and TRBJ1-4; 7 bases match TRBD1. The CDR3 is made up of 15 amino acids. CDR1 MDHEN and CDR2 SYDVKM come from the germline V gene. Unmatched junction bases numbered 8, after V lost 2 bases and J lost 8 bases. The CDR3 is CASSLGQAAGEKLFF. The CDR3 DNA reads as TGTGCCAGCAGTTTAGGACAGGCGGCAGGGGAAAAACTGTTTTTT.

J is TRBJ2-7 and V is TRBV3-1 (or the pseudogene TRBV3-2); 8 positions match TRBD2. The CDR3 sequence is 14 residues long. Germline V gene sequence: CDR1 LGHDT, CDR2 YNNKEL (reference sequence). The junction had 2 bases not matched to a gene; V was cut back by 4 bases and J by 0 bases. CDR3 nucleotides: TGTGCCAGCAGCCTGGGACTAGGCTCCTACGAGCAGTACTTC. This encodes CASSLGLGSYEQYF.

The V gene is TRBV19, the J gene TRBJ1-1, with a weak D call TRBD1 (5 bases). Trimming pared 6 bases from V and 2 bases from J, leaving 16 bases between. The CDR3 is made up of 15 amino acids. Germline lookup yields CDR1 LNHDA and CDR2 SQIVND (reference sequence). DNA for the CDR3: TGTGCCAGTAGGGGGGGATCCGGGGACAACACTGAAGCTTTCTTT. It is translated as CASRGGSGDNTEAFF.

The rearrangement uses TRBV27 and TRBJ2-7, with 8 bases aligning to TRBD2. J gave up 1 base and V 6 bases, and 17 bases lay outside the gene matches. The CDR3 consists of 18 residues. Germline V CDR1 and CDR2: MNHEY, SMNVEV (reference sequence). This CDR3 reads CASRPSLSGSSRSYEQYF. CDR3 nucleotide sequence: TGTGCCAGCAGGCCTTCCTTAAGCGGGAGCTCAAGATCCTACGAGCAGTACTTC.

This clone was observed a single time. This chain joins TRBV20-1 and TRBJ1-1; 7 bases are a match to TRBD1. The CDR3 consists of 11 residues. Unmatched junction bases numbered 5, after V lost 5 bases and J lost 8 bases. Germline V gene sequence: CDR1 DFQATT, CDR2 SNEGSKA (reference sequence). CDR3 in DNA: TGCAGTGCTTATCCGGGACAGGAAGCTTTCTTT. It yields the protein CSAYPGQEAFF.

The rearrangement joins TRBV19 to TRBJ2-1, with TRBD2 identical over 7 bases. V lost 5 bases and J lost 4; bases outside the gene matches: 11. Germline V gene data show CDR1 as LNHDA and CDR2 as SQIVND (reference sequence). This CDR3 has 16 residues. CDR3 nucleotide sequence: TGTGCCAGTAGTGCGATCACTAGCGCCCGGTACAATGAGCAGTTCTTC. This translates into CASSAITSARYNEQFF. The complete variable domain, with remaining parts taken from reference TRBV19 and TRBJ2-1, reads DGGITQSPKYLFRKEGQNVTLSCEQNLNHDAMYWYRQDPGQGLRLIYYSQIVNDFQKGDIAEGYSVSREKKESFPLTVTSAQKNPTAFYLCASSAITSARYNEQFFGPGTRLTVL.

The chain couples TRBV3-1 (or the pseudogene TRBV3-2) to TRBJ2-1; 11 positions agree with TRBD2. Trimming took 1 base from V and 0 from J; bases not matched to a gene: 14. CDR1 is LGHDT and CDR2 is YNNKEL in the germline V gene (reference sequence). The CDR3 covers 21 residues. The CDR3 DNA follows: TGTGCCAGCAGCCAAGTAGGGGGGGCTCTAGCGGGAGGCCGCTCCTACAATGAGCAGTTCTTC. This sequence encodes CASSQVGGALAGGRSYNEQFF.